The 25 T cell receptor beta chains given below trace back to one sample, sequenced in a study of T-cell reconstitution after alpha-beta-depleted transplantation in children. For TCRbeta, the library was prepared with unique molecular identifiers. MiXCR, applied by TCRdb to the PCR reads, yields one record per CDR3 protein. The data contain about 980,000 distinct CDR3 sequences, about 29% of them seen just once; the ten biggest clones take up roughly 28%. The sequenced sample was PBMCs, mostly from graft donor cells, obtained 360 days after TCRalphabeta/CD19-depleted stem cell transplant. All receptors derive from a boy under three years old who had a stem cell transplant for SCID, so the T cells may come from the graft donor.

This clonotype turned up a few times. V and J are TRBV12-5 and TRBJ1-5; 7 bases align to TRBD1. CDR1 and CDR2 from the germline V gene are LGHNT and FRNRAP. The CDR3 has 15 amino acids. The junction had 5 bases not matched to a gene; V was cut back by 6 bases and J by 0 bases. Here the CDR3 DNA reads TGTGCTAGTGGCTTTGGGACAGATAGCAATCAGCCCCAGCATTTT. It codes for CASGFGTDSNQPQHF.

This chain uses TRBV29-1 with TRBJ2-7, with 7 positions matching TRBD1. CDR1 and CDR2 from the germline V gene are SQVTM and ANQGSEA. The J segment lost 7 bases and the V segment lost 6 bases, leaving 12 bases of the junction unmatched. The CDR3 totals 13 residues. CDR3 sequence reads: CSVTPGTVGEQYF. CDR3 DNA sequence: TGCAGCGTCACACCAGGGACAGTGGGGGAGCAGTACTTC.

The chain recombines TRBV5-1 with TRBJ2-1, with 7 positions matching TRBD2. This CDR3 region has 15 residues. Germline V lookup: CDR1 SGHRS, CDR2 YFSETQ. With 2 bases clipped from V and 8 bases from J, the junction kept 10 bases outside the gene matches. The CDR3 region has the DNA TGCGCCAGCAGCTTACCCGGTACGGGGAGGGATGAGCAGTTCTTC. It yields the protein CASSLPGTGRDEQFF.

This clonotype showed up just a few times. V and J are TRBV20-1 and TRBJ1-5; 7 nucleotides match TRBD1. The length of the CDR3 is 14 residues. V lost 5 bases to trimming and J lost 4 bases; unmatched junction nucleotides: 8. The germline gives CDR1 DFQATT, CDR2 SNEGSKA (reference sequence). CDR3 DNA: TGCAGTGCTGCAAAGGACAGGTTTAATCAGCCCCAGCATTTT. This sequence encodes CSAAKDRFNQPQHF.

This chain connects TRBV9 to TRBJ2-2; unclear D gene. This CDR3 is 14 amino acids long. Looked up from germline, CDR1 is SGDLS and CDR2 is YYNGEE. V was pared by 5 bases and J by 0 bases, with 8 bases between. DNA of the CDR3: TGTGCCAGCAGTCCTAGTCCGAACACCGGGGAGCTGTTTTTT. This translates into CASSPSPNTGELFF.

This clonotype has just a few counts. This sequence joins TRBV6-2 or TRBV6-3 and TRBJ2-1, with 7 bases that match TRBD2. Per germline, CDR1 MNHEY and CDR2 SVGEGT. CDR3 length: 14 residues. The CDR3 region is CANLGGLTYNEQFF. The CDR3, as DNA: TGTGCTAATCTCGGGGGACTAACCTACAATGAGCAGTTCTTC.

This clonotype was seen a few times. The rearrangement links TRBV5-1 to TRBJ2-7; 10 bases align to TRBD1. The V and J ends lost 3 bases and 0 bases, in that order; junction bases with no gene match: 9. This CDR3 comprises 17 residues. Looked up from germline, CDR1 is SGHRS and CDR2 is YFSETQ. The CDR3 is CASSWAPDRGVSYEQYF. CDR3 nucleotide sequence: TGCGCCAGCAGCTGGGCCCCGGACAGGGGGGTCTCCTACGAGCAGTACTTC.

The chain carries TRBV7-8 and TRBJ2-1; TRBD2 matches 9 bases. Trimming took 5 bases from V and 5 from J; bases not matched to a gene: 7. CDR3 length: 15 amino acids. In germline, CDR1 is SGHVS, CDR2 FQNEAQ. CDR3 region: CASSPTGLANNEQFF. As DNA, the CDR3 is TGTGCCAGCAGCCCGACGGGACTAGCTAACAATGAGCAGTTCTTC.

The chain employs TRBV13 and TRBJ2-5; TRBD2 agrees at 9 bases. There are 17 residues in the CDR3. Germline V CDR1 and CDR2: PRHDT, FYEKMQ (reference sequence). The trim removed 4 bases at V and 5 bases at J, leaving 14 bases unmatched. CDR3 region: CASSSLNQRGVMETQYF. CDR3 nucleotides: TGTGCCAGCAGCTCCCTCAATCAGCGGGGGGTTATGGAGACCCAGTACTTC.

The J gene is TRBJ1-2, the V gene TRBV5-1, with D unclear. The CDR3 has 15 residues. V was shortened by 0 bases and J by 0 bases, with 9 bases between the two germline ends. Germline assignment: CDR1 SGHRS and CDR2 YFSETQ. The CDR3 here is CASSLAVAANYGYTF. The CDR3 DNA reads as TGCGCCAGCAGCTTGGCCGTGGCAGCTAACTATGGCTACACCTTC.

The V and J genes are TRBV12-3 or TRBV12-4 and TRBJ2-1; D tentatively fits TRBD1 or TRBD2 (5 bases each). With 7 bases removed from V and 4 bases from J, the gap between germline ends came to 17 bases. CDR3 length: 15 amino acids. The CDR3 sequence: CASTRDRDGYNEQFF. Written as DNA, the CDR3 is TGTGCCAGCACCCGGGACCGAGACGGTTACAATGAGCAGTTCTTC.

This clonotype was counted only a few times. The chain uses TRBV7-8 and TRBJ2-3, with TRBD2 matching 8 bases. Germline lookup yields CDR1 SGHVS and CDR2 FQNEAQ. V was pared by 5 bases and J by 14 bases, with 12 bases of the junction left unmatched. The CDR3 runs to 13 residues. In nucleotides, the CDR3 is TGTGCCAGCAGCCCCCCACGGGGGACTAGGATGTATTTT. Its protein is CASSPPRGTRMYF.

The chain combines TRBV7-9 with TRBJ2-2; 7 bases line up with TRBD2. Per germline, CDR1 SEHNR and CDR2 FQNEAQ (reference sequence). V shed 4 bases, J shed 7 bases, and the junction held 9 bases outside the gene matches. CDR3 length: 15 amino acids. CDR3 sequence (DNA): TGTGCCAGCAGCTCTTGGACTAGGCCTGGCGGGGAGCTGTTTTTT. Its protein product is CASSSWTRPGGELFF.

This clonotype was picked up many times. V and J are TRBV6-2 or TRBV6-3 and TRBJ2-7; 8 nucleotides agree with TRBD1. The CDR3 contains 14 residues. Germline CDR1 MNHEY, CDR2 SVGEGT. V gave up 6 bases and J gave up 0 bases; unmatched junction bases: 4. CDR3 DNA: TGTGCCAGCAGGAACAGGGGGAGCTCCTACGAGCAGTACTTC. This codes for CASRNRGSSYEQYF.

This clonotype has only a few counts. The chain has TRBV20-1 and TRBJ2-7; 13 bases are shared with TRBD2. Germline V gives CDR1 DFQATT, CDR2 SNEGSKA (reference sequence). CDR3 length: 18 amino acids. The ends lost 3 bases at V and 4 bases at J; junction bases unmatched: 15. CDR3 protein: CSASCYGTSGGAVYEQYF. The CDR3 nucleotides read TGCAGTGCTAGTTGTTATGGTACTAGCGGGGGGGCAGTTTACGAGCAGTACTTC.

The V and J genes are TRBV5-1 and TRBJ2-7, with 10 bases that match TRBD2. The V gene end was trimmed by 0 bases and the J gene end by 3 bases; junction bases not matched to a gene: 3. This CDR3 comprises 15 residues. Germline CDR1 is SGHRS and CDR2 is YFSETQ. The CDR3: CASSLEGTSVYEQYF. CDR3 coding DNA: TGCGCCAGCAGCTTGGAGGGGACTAGCGTCTACGAGCAGTACTTC. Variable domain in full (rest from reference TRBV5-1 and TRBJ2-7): KAGVTQTPRYLIKTRGQQVTLSCSPISGHRSVSWYQQTPGQGLQFLFEYFSETQRNKGNFPGRFSGRQFSNSRSEMNVSTLELGDSALYLCASSLEGTSVYEQYFGPGTRLTVT.

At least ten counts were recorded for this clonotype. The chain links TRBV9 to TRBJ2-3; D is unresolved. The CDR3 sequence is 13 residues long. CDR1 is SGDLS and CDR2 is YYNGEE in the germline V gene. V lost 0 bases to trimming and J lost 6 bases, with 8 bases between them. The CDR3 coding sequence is TGTGCCAGCAGCGTAGCGGCGAGGGATACGCAGTATTTT. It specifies CASSVAARDTQYF.

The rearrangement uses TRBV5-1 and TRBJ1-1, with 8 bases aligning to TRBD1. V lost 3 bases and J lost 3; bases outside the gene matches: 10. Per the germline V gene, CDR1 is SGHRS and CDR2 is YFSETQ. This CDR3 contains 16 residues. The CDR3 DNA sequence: TGCGCCAGCAGCTGGGCCCGCAGGGGGCCAGACACTGAAGCTTTCTTT. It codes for CASSWARRGPDTEAFF.

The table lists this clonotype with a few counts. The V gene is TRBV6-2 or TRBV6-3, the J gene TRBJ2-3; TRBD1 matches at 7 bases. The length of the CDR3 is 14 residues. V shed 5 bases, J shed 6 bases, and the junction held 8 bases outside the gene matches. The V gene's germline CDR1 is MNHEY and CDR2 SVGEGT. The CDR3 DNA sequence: TGTGCCAGCAGTCTTCAGGGGGTACGTGATACGCAGTATTTT. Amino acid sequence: CASSLQGVRDTQYF.

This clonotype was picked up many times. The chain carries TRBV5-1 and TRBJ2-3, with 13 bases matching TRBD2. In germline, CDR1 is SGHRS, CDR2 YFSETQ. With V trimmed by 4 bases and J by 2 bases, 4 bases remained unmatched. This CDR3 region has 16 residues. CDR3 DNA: TGCGCCAGCAGCCGAGGACTAGCGGGGGACACAGATACGCAGTATTTT. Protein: CASSRGLAGDTDTQYF.

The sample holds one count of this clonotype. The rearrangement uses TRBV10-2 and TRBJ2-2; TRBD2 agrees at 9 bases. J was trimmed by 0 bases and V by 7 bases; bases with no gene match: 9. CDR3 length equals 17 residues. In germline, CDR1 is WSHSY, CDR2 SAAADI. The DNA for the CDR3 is TGCGCCAGCAAGAGACTAGCGGATTTCGCGAACACCGGGGAGCTGTTTTTT. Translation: CASKRLADFANTGELFF.

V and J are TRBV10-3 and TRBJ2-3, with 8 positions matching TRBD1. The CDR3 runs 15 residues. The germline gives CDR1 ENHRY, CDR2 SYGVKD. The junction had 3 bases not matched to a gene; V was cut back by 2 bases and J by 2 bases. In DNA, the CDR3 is TGTGCCATCAGTGAGGCCAGGGGGCTCACAGATACGCAGTATTTT. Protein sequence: CAISEARGLTDTQYF.

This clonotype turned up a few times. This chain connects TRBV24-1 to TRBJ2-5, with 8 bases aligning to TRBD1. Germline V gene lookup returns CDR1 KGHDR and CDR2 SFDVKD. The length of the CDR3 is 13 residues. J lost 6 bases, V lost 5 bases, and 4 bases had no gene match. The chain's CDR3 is CATSAGGEKTQYF. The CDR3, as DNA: TGTGCCACCAGTGCAGGGGGCGAGAAGACCCAGTACTTC.

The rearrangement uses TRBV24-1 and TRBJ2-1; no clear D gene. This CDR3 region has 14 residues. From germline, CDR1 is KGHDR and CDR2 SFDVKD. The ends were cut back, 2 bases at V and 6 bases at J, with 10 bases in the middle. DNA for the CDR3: TGTGCCACCAGTGATTCGATAGGGCGCAATGAGCAGTTCTTC. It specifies CATSDSIGRNEQFF.

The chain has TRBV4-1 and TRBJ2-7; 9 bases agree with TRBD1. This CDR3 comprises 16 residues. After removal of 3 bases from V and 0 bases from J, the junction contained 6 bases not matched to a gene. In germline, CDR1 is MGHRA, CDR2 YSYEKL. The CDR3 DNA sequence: TGCGCCAGCAGCCAGTCGGGGACAGGGATCTCCTACGAGCAGTACTTC. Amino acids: CASSQSGTGISYEQYF.